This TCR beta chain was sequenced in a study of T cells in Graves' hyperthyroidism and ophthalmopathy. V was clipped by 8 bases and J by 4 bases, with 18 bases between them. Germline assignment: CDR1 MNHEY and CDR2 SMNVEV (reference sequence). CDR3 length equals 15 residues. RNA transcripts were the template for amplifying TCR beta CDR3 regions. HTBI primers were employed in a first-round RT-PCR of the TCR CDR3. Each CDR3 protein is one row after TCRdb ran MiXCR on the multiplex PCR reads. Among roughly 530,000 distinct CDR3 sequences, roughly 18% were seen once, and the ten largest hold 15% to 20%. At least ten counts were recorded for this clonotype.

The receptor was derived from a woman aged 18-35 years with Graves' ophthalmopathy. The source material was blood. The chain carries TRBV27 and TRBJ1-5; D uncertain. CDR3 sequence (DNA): TGTGCCAGCGCTGACGGCGCGGTGTCGAATCAGCCCCAGCATTTT. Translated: CASADGAVSNQPQHF.